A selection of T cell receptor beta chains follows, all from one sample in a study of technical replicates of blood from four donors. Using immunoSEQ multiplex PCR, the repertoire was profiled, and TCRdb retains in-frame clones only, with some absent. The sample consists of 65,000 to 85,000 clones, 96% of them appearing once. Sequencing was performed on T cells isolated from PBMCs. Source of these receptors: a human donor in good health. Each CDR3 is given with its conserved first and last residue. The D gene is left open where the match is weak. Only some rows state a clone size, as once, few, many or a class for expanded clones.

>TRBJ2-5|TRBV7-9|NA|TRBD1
TGTGCCAGCAGCTTAGTGACAGGGGGCCAAGAGACCCAGTACTTC
CASSLVTGGQETQYF
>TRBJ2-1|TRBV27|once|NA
TGTGCCAGCAGTTTTTCTATGACAGGAAACAATGAGCAGTTCTTC
CASSFSMTGNNEQFF
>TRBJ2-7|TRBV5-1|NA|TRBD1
TGCGCCAGCAGCTACGACAGGGGCTACGAGCAGTACTTC
CASSYDRGYEQYF
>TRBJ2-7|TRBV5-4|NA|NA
TGTGCCAGCAGCTTCTATACTCGGGACGAGCAGTACTTC
CASSFYTRDEQYF
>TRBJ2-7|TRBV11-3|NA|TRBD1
TGTGCCAGCAGCCCCGGGACAGGGATTAACGAGCAGTACTTC
CASSPGTGINEQYF
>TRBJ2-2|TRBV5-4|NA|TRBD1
TGTGCCAGCAGCCGGGACAGAAACACCGGGGAGCTGTTTTTT
CASSRDRNTGELFF
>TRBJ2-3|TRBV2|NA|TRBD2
TGTGCCATCACCCGACTAGCGTCTAGCACAGATACGCAGTATTTT
CAITRLASSTDTQYF
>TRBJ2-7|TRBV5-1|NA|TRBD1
TGCGCCAGCAGCTTGGGAACAGGGGTTTTCTCCTACGAGCAGTACTTC
CASSLGTGVFSYEQYF
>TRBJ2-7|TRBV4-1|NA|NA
TGCGCCAGCAGCCGCTACCTAGAACGGTCCTACGAGCAGTACTTC
CASSRYLERSYEQYF
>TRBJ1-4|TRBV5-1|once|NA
TGCGCCAGCAGCTTGGTTAGGACAGCGACTAATGAAAAACTGTTTTTT
CASSLVRTATNEKLFF
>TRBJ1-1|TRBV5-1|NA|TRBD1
TGCGCCAGCAGCCTCGACAGGGGAAGGTACCTTATCAGGGACACTGAAGCTTTCTTT
CASSLDRGRYLIRDTEAFF
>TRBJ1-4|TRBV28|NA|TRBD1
TGTGCCAGCAGTTTTTCGGGACAGGGCATGAAAAAACTGTTTTTT
CASSFSGQGMKKLFF
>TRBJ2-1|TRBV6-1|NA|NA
TGTGCCAGCAGTGAAATCGGGCAGGGGAAAGGGTATGAGCAGTTCTTC
CASSEIGQGKGYEQFF
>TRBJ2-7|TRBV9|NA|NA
TGTGCCAGCAGCGTTGGCGGAGCCCCCTACGAGCAGTACTTC
CASSVGGAPYEQYF
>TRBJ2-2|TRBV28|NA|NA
TGTGCCAGCAGTTTCAACGGGGAGCTGTTTTTT
CASSFNGELFF
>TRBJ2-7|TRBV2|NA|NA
TGTGCCAGCAGTGAAGCGCGGGAGCAGTACTTC
CASSEAREQYF
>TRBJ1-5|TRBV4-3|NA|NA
TGCGCCAGCAGCCAAGACGTCAGGGTAAATCAGCCCCAGCATTTT
CASSQDVRVNQPQHF
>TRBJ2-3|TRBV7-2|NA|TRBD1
TGTGCCAGCAGCGCGGACAGGGGCACAGATACGCAGTATTTT
CASSADRGTDTQYF
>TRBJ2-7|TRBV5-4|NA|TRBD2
TGTGCCAGCAGCTTTATCCGACTAGCGGGAAAACCGCAGGAGCAGTACTTC
CASSFIRLAGKPQEQYF
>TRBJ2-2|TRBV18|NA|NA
TGTGCCAGCTCACCAGAGCATTGGACCGGGGAGCTGTTTTTT
CASSPEHWTGELFF
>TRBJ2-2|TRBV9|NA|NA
TGTGCCAGCAGCGTAGGGGACATAGCCTACACCGGGGAGCTGTTTTTT
CASSVGDIAYTGELFF
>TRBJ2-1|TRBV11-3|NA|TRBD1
TGTGCCAGCAGCTTCAAACAGGGGCTAGAAAATGAGCAGTTCTTC
CASSFKQGLENEQFF
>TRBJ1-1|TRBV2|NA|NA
TGTGCCAGCAGTGTCGGGAGGTTGACTGAAGCTTTCTTT
CASSVGRLTEAFF
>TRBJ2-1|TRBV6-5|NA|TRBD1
TGTGCCAGCAGAGGGACAGGGGTAGTAAACAATGAGCAGTTCTTC
CASRGTGVVNNEQFF
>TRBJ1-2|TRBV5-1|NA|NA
TGCGCCAGCAGCTTGGGTTCCGGAGCTAACTATGGCTACACCTTC
CASSLGSGANYGYTF
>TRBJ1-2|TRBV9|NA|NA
TGTGCCAGCAGGCCAGAAAATACTAACTATGGCTACACCTTC
CASRPENTNYGYTF
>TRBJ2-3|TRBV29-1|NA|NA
TGCAGCGTCTCTAGCAGACTCACAGATACGCAGTATTTT
CSVSSRLTDTQYF
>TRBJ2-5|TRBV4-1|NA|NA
TGCGCCAGCAGCCCAGTCCTAGGGGAGGCGCCAGTGACCCAGTACTTC
CASSPVLGEAPVTQYF
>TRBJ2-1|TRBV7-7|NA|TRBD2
TGTGCCAGCAGCACCGGGACTAGCGGGAGTTTCCATGAGCAGTTCTTC
CASSTGTSGSFHEQFF
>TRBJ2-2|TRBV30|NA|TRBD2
TGTGCCTGGAGCGTCCTAGCGGGAGCGTTAACCGGGGAGCTGTTTTTT
CAWSVLAGALTGELFF
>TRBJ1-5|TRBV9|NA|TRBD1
TGTGCCAGCAGCGTAGAGGCAGGGGGGATTCAGCCCCAGCATTTT
CASSVEAGGIQPQHF
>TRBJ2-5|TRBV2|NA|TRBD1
TGTGCCAGCAGCTCTGGACAGGGCCCGCAAGAGACCCAGTACTTC
CASSSGQGPQETQYF
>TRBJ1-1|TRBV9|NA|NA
TGTGCCAGCAGCGCACAAAGAGACAAGGGGGATGGGACTGAAGCTTTCTTT
CASSAQRDKGDGTEAFF
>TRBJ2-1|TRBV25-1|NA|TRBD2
TGTGCCAGCAGTGAATCGTCCGCTAGCGGGAGTCGAAATGAGCAGTTCTTC
CASSESSASGSRNEQFF
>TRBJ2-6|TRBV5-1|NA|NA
TGCGCCAGCAGCTTTCTTTCCGGGTCTGTCTCTGGGGCCAACGTCCTGACTTTC
CASSFLSGSVSGANVLTF
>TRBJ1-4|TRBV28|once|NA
TGTGCCAGCACCCTTTCAGCAACTAATGAAAAACTGTTTTTT
CASTLSATNEKLFF
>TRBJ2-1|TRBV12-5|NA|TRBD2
TGTGCTAGTGGTTTGGGGGAACTAGCGGGCCTATACAATGAGCAGTTCTTC
CASGLGELAGLYNEQFF
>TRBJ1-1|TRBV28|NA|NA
TGTGCCAGCAGTTTACCCAGGAACACTGAAGCTTTCTTT
CASSLPRNTEAFF
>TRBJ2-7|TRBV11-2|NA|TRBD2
TGTGCCAGCAGCTCCTCCGGGACTATCTCCTACGAGCAGTACTTC
CASSSSGTISYEQYF
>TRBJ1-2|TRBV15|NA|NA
TGTGCCACCAGCGCCGGACAGAACTATGGCTACACCTTC
CATSAGQNYGYTF
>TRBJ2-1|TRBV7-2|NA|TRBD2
TGTGCCAGCAGCGCGCCACCGGGACTAGCGGGGCCTCTCTACAATGAGCAGTTCTTC
CASSAPPGLAGPLYNEQFF
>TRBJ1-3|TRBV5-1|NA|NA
TGCGCCAGCACGCTTAACGGACACAGCTCTGGAAACACCATATATTTT
CASTLNGHSSGNTIYF
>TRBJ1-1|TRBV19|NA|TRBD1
TGTGCCAGTAGTTTGCGACAGGGAATGAACACTGAAGCTTTCTTT
CASSLRQGMNTEAFF
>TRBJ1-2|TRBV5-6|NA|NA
TGTGCCAGCAGCTTGCTTGGGGGGAACTATGGCTACACCTTC
CASSLLGGNYGYTF
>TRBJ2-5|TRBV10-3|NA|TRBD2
TGTGCCATCGGACTAGCGGGAGAGGGGATTCAAGAGACCCAGTACTTC
CAIGLAGEGIQETQYF
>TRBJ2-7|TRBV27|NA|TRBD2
TGTGCCAGCAGCACCGGACTAGCGGACTACGAGCAGTACTTC
CASSTGLADYEQYF
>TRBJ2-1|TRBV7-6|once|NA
TGTGCCAGCAGCGGCAACGGGAACCATGAGCAGTTCTTC
CASSGNGNHEQFF
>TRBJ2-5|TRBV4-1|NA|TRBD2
TGCGCCAGCAGCCCCCGACTAGGCCGGGGGGAAGAGACCCAGTACTTC
CASSPRLGRGEETQYF
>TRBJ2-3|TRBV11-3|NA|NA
TGTGCCAGCAGCACCTGGCTACGGGAAAACACAGATACGCAGTATTTT
CASSTWLRENTDTQYF
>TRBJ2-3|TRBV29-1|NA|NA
TGCAGCGTTGAAGAAAGCCAGGGTCTACCAGATACGCAGTATTTT
CSVEESQGLPDTQYF
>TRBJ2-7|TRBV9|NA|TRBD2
TGTGCCAGCAGCGAGTCCCCAAGGACTAGCTACGAGCAGTACTTC
CASSESPRTSYEQYF
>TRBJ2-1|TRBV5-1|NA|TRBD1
TGCGCCAGCTATCTAGGGGACAGCTCCTACAATGAGCAGTTCTTC
CASYLGDSSYNEQFF
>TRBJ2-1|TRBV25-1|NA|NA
TGTGCCAGCAAGGCGGAAGGAGGCTCCTACAATGAGCAGTTCTTC
CASKAEGGSYNEQFF
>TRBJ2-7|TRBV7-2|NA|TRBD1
TGTGCCAGCAGCTTTGGCACAGGGGTAGCCTACGAGCAGTACTTC
CASSFGTGVAYEQYF
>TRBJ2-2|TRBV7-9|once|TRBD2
TGTGCCAGCAGCTGGAGGCTAGCGGACACCGGGGAGCTGTTTTTT
CASSWRLADTGELFF